Listed below are T cell receptor beta chains from one sample, sequenced in a study of cytomegalovirus exposure and HLA in healthy donors. TCRdb's copy holds only in-frame clones and misses some; the assay was immunoSEQ multiplex PCR. This sample carries around 100,000 clones, about 8% of them seen once, and the ten largest clones take roughly 2%. The material sequenced was PBMCs. All receptors derive from a man in his fifties in good health and CMV-seronegative. CDR3s include the opening cysteine and the closing phenylalanine or tryptophan. D genes are given only for firm matches. Clone size, where shown, is once, few, many, or a class for clones that have expanded.

J gene	D gene	V gene	clone size	CDR3 protein	CDR3 DNA
TRBJ2-6	NA	TRBV28	few	CASSDLSGANVLTF	TGTGCCAGCAGCGACTTATCTGGGGCCAACGTCCTGACTTTC
TRBJ2-2	NA	TRBV5-1	NA	CASSLLQGNTGELFF	TGCGCCAGCAGCTTGTTACAGGGGAACACCGGGGAGCTGTTTTTT
TRBJ2-6	NA	TRBV19	NA	CASSIPGHAGSGANVLTF	TGTGCCAGTAGTATCCCTGGACATGCTGGTTCTGGGGCCAACGTCCTGACTTTC
TRBJ2-7	TRBD1	TRBV5-1	NA	CASSLVSGTGEF	TGCGCCAGCAGCTTGGTATCTGGGACAGGAGAATTC
TRBJ1-2	NA	TRBV28	few	CASSFGKGNGYTF	TGTGCCAGCAGTTTCGGAAAGGGGAATGGCTACACCTTC
TRBJ1-1	NA	TRBV2	NA	CASSGQTLNTEAFF	TGTGCCAGCAGTGGGCAGACTCTGAACACTGAAGCTTTCTTT
TRBJ1-5	TRBD1	TRBV19	NA	CASKKDRGEPQHF	TGTGCCAGTAAAAAGGACAGGGGAGAGCCCCAGCATTTT
TRBJ2-5	TRBD2	TRBV5-1	NA	CATGTSGSEETQYF	TGCGCCACCGGGACTAGCGGGAGCGAAGAGACCCAGTACTTC
TRBJ2-5	TRBD1	TRBV28	NA	CASSLSLTGGETQYF	TGTGCCAGCAGTTTATCCTTGACAGGGGGGGAGACCCAGTACTTC
TRBJ2-7	NA	TRBV7-2	few	CASSLGFADFSYEQYF	TGTGCCAGCAGCTTAGGATTCGCGGATTTTAGCTACGAGCAGTACTTC
TRBJ2-2	TRBD2	TRBV9	NA	CASSISGRNTGELFF	TGTGCCAGCAGCATTAGCGGGAGAAACACCGGGGAGCTGTTTTTT
TRBJ1-4	NA	TRBV28	few	CASSSGGTWEKLFF	TGTGCCAGCAGTTCGGGGGGCACTTGGGAAAAACTGTTTTTT
TRBJ1-3	TRBD1	TRBV18	few	CASSPPDRAPNSGNTIYF	TGTGCCAGCTCACCCCCTGACAGGGCCCCAAACTCTGGAAACACCATATATTTT
TRBJ2-1	TRBD1	TRBV6-1	NA	CASTTGQGNNEQFF	TGTGCCAGCACTACGGGACAGGGGAACAATGAGCAGTTCTTC
TRBJ2-2	NA	TRBV5-6	NA	CASSRYGELFF	TGTGCCAGCAGCCGGTACGGGGAGCTGTTTTTT
TRBJ1-1	NA	TRBV6-5	NA	CASIGVNTEAFF	TGTGCCAGCATAGGGGTGAACACTGAAGCTTTCTTT
TRBJ2-5	TRBD2	TRBV6-5	few	CASQGGGALETQYF	TGTGCCAGCCAGGGCGGGGGGGCCTTAGAGACCCAGTACTTC
TRBJ2-1	NA	TRBV28	few	CASSGRDSTYNEQFF	TGTGCCAGCAGCGGGAGGGACAGTACCTACAATGAGCAGTTCTTC
TRBJ2-1	TRBD2	TRBV2	few	CASLGLAVPNEQFF	TGTGCCAGCCTCGGTCTAGCGGTTCCCAATGAGCAGTTCTTC
TRBJ2-7	NA	TRBV6-1	medium-sized	CASSEGLESIYEQYF	TGTGCCAGCAGTGAAGGTTTAGAGTCTATCTACGAGCAGTACTTC
TRBJ2-7	NA	TRBV28	NA	CASSLISRGYEQYF	TGTGCCAGCAGTTTAATTTCCAGGGGCTACGAGCAGTACTTC
TRBJ2-1	TRBD2	TRBV7-2	few	CASSWTSTEQFF	TGTGCCAGCAGCTGGACTAGCACTGAGCAGTTCTTC
TRBJ1-1	NA	TRBV29-1	NA	CSGKGGEEAFF	TGCAGCGGCAAAGGGGGGGAGGAAGCTTTCTTT
TRBJ1-1	NA	TRBV5-1	NA	CASSLGLGAGSTEAFF	TGCGCCAGCAGCTTGGGGTTGGGGGCAGGTTCCACTGAAGCTTTCTTT
TRBJ1-5	TRBD1	TRBV28	NA	CASSSGQGASKPQHF	TGTGCCAGCAGTTCGGGACAGGGAGCGAGTAAGCCCCAGCATTTT
TRBJ2-7	TRBD2	TRBV7-2	few	CASSPSGGDYEQYF	TGTGCCAGCAGCCCTAGCGGGGGTGACTACGAGCAGTACTTC
TRBJ1-2	TRBD1	TRBV5-4	NA	CASSPGTGSYGYTF	TGTGCCAGCAGCCCCGGGACAGGGAGCTATGGCTACACCTTC
TRBJ1-1	NA	TRBV9	NA	CASSVDGGGSAFF	TGTGCCAGCAGCGTTGACGGCGGGGGTTCAGCTTTCTTT
TRBJ1-4	TRBD1	TRBV5-8	NA	CASSANRGGSEKLFF	TGTGCCAGCAGCGCAAACAGGGGAGGAAGCGAAAAACTGTTTTTT
TRBJ2-3	TRBD2	TRBV19	NA	CASSSIGGLAGGPRADTQYF	TGTGCCAGTAGTTCCATAGGGGGACTAGCGGGAGGGCCTAGGGCAGATACGCAGTATTTT
TRBJ2-3	NA	TRBV28	NA	CASSPWGRGSTDTQYF	TGTGCCAGCAGCCCCTGGGGGCGGGGGAGCACAGATACGCAGTATTTT
TRBJ2-2	NA	TRBV28	NA	CASTAGWRNPGELFF	TGTGCCAGCACGGCGGGGTGGAGGAATCCCGGGGAGCTGTTTTTT
TRBJ1-2	NA	TRBV27	NA	CASSRTAVHYGYTF	TGTGCCAGCAGTCGCACAGCTGTACACTATGGCTACACCTTC
TRBJ1-2	NA	TRBV5-1	NA	CASSLTQAVPIYTF	TGCGCCAGCAGCTTGACACAGGCTGTCCCGATCTACACCTTC
TRBJ1-5	NA	TRBV27	few	CASSSQGRSNQPQHF	TGTGCCAGCAGTTCTCAGGGTAGGAGCAATCAGCCCCAGCATTTT
TRBJ1-1	TRBD1	TRBV18	NA	CASSPSGTGIEAFF	TGTGCCAGCTCACCTTCCGGGACAGGAATTGAAGCTTTCTTT
TRBJ2-3	TRBD1	TRBV28	few	CATFGTGRDHTDTQYF	TGTGCCACCTTCGGGACAGGGAGAGACCACACAGATACGCAGTATTTT
TRBJ1-1	NA	TRBV21-1	few	CASSKGWNGGTEAFF	TGTGCCAGCAGCAAAGGATGGAACGGGGGCACTGAAGCTTTCTTT
TRBJ2-5	NA	TRBV30	NA	CAWNGQPQETQYF	TGTGCCTGGAATGGACAGCCCCAAGAGACCCAGTACTTC
TRBJ1-1	NA	TRBV4-2	few	CASSQDRGRTEAFF	TGTGCCAGCAGCCAAGACCGAGGGCGGACTGAAGCTTTCTTT